This TCR beta chain derives from a study of blood T cells in healthy people across ages. A second roughly 7 to 12 cycle PCR used barcoded and J-beta primers. One entry per CDR3 protein, called by TCRdb with MiXCR from the 5' RACE reads. The table includes some 1.5 million distinct CDR3 sequences, approximately 30% detected once. The table lists this clonotype with a few counts. Germline V lookup: CDR1 DFQATT, CDR2 SNEGSKA (reference sequence). Trimming took 0 bases from V and 4 from J, leaving 13 bases between them. This CDR3 is 15 amino acids long. Each sample had at least 6 million PBMCs isolated. Sequences were obtained from blood. The chain couples TRBV20-1 to TRBJ2-1; D may be TRBD2 (5 bases). This TCR came from a woman aged 25 to 39 in good health. The CDR3 sequence: CSARDLREPYNEQFF. The DNA of the CDR3 is TGCAGTGCTAGAGATTTGAGGGAGCCGTACAATGAGCAGTTCTTC.